This T cell receptor (beta chain) was identified during a study of HIV-infected patients and healthy controls. Findings and limits, study-wide: In healthy controls, MAIT alpha CDR3s were common; in HIV+ repertoires, severely depleted.

All unsorted peripheral T cells were captured because whole blood was used without fractionation. In its sample, this clonotype is medium-sized. Its specificity is not known. Reverse transcription used about 500 ng RNA and constant-region primers for alpha and beta. Separate chain-specific third strand synthesis with multiplexing indices produced the alpha and beta libraries. MiXCR was run by TCRdb on the 5' RACE reads, yielding one entry per CDR3 protein. The table lists approximately 22,000 distinct CDR3 sequences, 7.5% to 10% of them singletons. Germline V gene data show CDR1 as SEHNR and CDR2 as FQNEAQ (reference sequence). V lost 2 bases and J 2 bases, leaving 12 bases between the germline ends. The CDR3 is made up of 15 amino acids.

V usage is TRBV7-9 and J usage is TRBJ1-1; D gene ambiguous. The sample was blood. The receptor was derived from an adult in good health. CDR3 sequence (DNA): TGTGCCAGCAGCTTACTGGGGATGGGTAACACTGAAGCTTTCTTT. Protein product: CASSLLGMGNTEAFF.